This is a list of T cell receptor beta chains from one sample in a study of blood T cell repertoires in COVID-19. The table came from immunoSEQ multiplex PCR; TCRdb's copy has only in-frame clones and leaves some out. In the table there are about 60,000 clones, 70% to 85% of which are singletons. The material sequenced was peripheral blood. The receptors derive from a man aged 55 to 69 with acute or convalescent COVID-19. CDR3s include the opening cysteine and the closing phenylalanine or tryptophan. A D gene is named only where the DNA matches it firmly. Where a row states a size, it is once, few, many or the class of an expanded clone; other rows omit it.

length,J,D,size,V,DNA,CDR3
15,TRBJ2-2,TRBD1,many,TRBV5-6,TGTGCCAGCAGCCTCGACAGGGGGCCGACCGGGGAGCTGTTTTTT,CASSLDRGPTGELFF
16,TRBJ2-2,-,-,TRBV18,TGTGCCAGCTCACCACTCAGGACTGATGGGATGGGGGAGCTGTTTTTT,CASSPLRTDGMGELFF
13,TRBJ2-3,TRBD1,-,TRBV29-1,TGCAGCGTTACAGGGGTCGGCACAGATACGCAGTATTTT,CSVTGVGTDTQYF
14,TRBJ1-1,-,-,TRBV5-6,TGTGCCAGCAGTCTAGGGGGGGGCACCACTGAAGCTTTCTTT,CASSLGGGTTEAFF
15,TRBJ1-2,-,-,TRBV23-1,TGCGCCAGCAGTCAATCGACGGGGGCTAACTATGGCTACACCTTC,CASSQSTGANYGYTF
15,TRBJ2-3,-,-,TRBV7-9,TGTGCCAGCAGCTTAGAAAGACTCACGAGGGATACGCAGTATTTT,CASSLERLTRDTQYF
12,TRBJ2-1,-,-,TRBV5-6,TGTGCCAGCAGCTTCGTGGGCACGGAGCAGTTCTTC,CASSFVGTEQFF
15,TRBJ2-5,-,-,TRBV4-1,TGCGCCAGCAGCCAAGTGGGGGCTATCCAAGAGACCCAGTACTTC,CASSQVGAIQETQYF
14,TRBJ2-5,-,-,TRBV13,TGTGCCAGCAGCTTAAGGGGGATACAAGAGACCCAGTACTTC,CASSLRGIQETQYF
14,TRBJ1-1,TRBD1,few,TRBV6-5,TGTGCCAGCAGCCACGGGACAGTGAACACTGAAGCTTTCTTT,CASSHGTVNTEAFF
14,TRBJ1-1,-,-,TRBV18,TGTGCCAGCTCACCAAATTCCGGGAACACTGAAGCTTTCTTT,CASSPNSGNTEAFF
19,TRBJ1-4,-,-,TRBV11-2,TGTGCCAGCAGCCACCGGACTGGGGGGACCCTTGCAACTAATGAAAAACTGTTTTTT,CASSHRTGGTLATNEKLFF
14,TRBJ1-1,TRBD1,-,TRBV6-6,TGTGCCAGCAGTATAACAGGGGGCGATGCTGAAGCTTTCTTT,CASSITGGDAEAFF
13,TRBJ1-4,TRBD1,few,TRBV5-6,TGTGCCAGCAGCTCTAGGGACAGAGAAAAACTGTTTTTT,CASSSRDREKLFF
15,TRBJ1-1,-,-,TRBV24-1,TGTGCCACCAGTGATGGGGGCATAGGGACGAATGAAGCTTTCTTT,CATSDGGIGTNEAFF
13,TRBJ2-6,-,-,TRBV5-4,TGTGCCAGCAGCTTCTCCGGGGCCAACGTCCTGACTTTC,CASSFSGANVLTF
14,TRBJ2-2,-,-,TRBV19,TGTGCCAGTAGGGGGGGACTCAACACCGGGGAGCTGTTTTTT,CASRGGLNTGELFF
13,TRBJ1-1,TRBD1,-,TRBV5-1,TGCGCCAGCAGCCGGGACAGGAACACTGAAGCTTTCTTT,CASSRDRNTEAFF
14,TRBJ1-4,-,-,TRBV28,TGTGCCAGCAGCCGACAGGCCACTAATGAAAAACTGTTTTTT,CASSRQATNEKLFF
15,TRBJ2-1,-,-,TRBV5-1,TGCGCCAGCAGCTTGAACGGGGGCTCCTACAATGAGCAGTTCTTC,CASSLNGGSYNEQFF
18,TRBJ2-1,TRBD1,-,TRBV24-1,TGTGCCACCAGTGATTCCCTCAGACAGGGATTAAACTACAATGAGCAGTTCTTC,CATSDSLRQGLNYNEQFF
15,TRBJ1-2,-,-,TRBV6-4,TGTGCCAGCAGTGACTCGAGGCCGGAATACTATGGCTACACCTTC,CASSDSRPEYYGYTF
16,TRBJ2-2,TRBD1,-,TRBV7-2,TGTGCCAGCAGTCCAGTCGACAGGGGATCTGCCGGGGAGCTGTTTTTT,CASSPVDRGSAGELFF
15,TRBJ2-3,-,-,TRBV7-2,TGTGCCAGCAGCCCCCGTGGGGGGGCGGGAGATACGCAGTATTTT,CASSPRGGAGDTQYF
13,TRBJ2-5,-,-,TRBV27,TGTGCCAGCAGTTTACGCAGGGAAGAGACCCAGTACTTC,CASSLRREETQYF
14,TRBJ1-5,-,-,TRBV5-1,TGCGCCAGCAGCTTGGGGGGCATTAGTCAGCCCCAGCATTTT,CASSLGGISQPQHF